These T cell receptor beta chains were read from a single sample in a study of blood T cell repertoires in COVID-19. The method was immunoSEQ multiplex PCR; TCRdb's version includes in-frame clones alone and lacks a portion of them. Among approximately 220,000 clones listed, around 87% were seen once. Sequencing was done on a sample of peripheral blood. Every receptor here comes from a man in his sixties with acute or convalescent COVID-19. Both conserved end residues are part of each CDR3. A D gene is named only where the DNA matches it firmly. Part of the rows lack a size; the others show once, few, many or a class for expanded clones.

d_call: NA
clone_size: NA
v_call: TRBV5-6
j_call: TRBJ2-7
cdr3_nt: TGTGCCAGCAGCTTGGTCACCTACGAGCAGTACTTC
cdr3_aa: CASSLVTYEQYF

d_call: TRBD2
clone_size: NA
v_call: TRBV7-3
j_call: TRBJ2-1
cdr3_nt: TGTGCCAGCAGCTTAAACCCCGGGACTAGCCAGCAGTTCTTC
cdr3_aa: CASSLNPGTSQQFF

d_call: NA
clone_size: many
v_call: TRBV6-4
j_call: TRBJ2-3
cdr3_nt: TGTGCCAGCAGTGACGTAAGGGGCTCGGCAGATACGCAGTATTTT
cdr3_aa: CASSDVRGSADTQYF

d_call: TRBD2
clone_size: few
v_call: TRBV5-4
j_call: TRBJ2-5
cdr3_nt: TGTGCCAGCAGCTCCCTGGCGGGGGAAGAGACCCAGTACTTC
cdr3_aa: CASSSLAGEETQYF

d_call: NA
clone_size: NA
v_call: TRBV19
j_call: TRBJ2-6
cdr3_nt: TGTGCCAGTAGTATCCCCGTTGCTGGGGCCAACGTCCTGACTTTC
cdr3_aa: CASSIPVAGANVLTF

d_call: TRBD2
clone_size: NA
v_call: TRBV18
j_call: TRBJ2-7
cdr3_nt: TGTGCCAGCTCAGCCAGACTAGCGGGGGGGCCACACGAGCAGTACTTC
cdr3_aa: CASSARLAGGPHEQYF

d_call: NA
clone_size: NA
v_call: TRBV11-3
j_call: TRBJ2-5
cdr3_nt: TGTGCCAGCAGCTTGGGTGTGGGTCCGGGGGAGACCCAGTACTTC
cdr3_aa: CASSLGVGPGETQYF

d_call: NA
clone_size: NA
v_call: TRBV15
j_call: TRBJ1-5
cdr3_nt: TGTGCCACCAGCAGAGGGGGAAGGGGCGACAATCAGCCCCAGCATTTT
cdr3_aa: CATSRGGRGDNQPQHF

d_call: TRBD2
clone_size: NA
v_call: TRBV6-2/TRBV6-3
j_call: TRBJ2-5
cdr3_nt: TGTGCCAGCAGTCAGACTAGCCTGGAGACCCAGTACTTC
cdr3_aa: CASSQTSLETQYF

d_call: TRBD2
clone_size: NA
v_call: TRBV4-1
j_call: TRBJ2-5
cdr3_nt: TGCGCCAGCAGCCAAATCGGGGGGACTACCCTCTTCCAAGAGACCCAGTACTTC
cdr3_aa: CASSQIGGTTLFQETQYF